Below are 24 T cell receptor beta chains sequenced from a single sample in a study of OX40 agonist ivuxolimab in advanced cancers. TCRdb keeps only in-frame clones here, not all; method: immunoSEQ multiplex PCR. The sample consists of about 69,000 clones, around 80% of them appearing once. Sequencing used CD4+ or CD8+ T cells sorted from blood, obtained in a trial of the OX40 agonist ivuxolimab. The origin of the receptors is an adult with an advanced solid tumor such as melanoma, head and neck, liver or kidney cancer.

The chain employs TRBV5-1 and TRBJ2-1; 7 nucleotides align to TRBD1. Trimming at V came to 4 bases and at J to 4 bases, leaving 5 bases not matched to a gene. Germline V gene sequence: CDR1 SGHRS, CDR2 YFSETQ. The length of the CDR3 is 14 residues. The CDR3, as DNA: TGCGCCAGCAGCGAACCGGGACAGTACAATGAGCAGTTCTTC. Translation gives CASSEPGQYNEQFF. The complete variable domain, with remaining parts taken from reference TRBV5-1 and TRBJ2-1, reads KAGVTQTPRYLIKTRGQQVTLSCSPISGHRSVSWYQQTPGQGLQFLFEYFSETQRNKGNFPGRFSGRQFSNSRSEMNVSTLELGDSALYLCASSEPGQYNEQFFGPGTRLTVL.

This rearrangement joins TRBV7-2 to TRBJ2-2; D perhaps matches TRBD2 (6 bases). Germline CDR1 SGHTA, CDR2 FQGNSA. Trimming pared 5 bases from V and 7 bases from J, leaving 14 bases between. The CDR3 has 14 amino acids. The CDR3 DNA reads TGTGCCAGCAGCAAGGGACTCCGGGTCGGGGAGCTGTTTTTT. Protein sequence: CASSKGLRVGELFF.

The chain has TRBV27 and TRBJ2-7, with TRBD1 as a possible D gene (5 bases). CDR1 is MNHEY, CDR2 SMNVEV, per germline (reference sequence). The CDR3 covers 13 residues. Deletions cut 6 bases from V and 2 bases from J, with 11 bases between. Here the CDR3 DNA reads TGTGCCAGCAGCCGGCAGGGCCCCTACGAGCAGTACTTC. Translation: CASSRQGPYEQYF.

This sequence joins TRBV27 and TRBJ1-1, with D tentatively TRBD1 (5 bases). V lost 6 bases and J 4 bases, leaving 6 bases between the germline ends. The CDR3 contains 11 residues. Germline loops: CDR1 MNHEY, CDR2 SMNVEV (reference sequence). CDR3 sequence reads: CASRRGTEAFF. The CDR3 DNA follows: TGTGCCAGCAGGAGGGGCACTGAAGCTTTCTTT.

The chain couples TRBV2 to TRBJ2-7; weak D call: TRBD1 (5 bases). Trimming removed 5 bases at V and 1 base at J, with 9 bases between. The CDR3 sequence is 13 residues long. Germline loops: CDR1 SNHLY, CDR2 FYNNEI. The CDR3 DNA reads TGTGCCAGCAGTAGACAGCCTTCCTACGAGCAGTACTTC. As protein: CASSRQPSYEQYF.

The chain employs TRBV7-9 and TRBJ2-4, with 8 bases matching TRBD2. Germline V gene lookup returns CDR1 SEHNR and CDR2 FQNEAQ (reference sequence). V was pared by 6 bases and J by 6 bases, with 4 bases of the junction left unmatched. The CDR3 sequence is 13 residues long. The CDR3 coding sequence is TGTGCCAGCAGTTTCACTAGCGGAAACATTCAGTACTTC. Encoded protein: CASSFTSGNIQYF.

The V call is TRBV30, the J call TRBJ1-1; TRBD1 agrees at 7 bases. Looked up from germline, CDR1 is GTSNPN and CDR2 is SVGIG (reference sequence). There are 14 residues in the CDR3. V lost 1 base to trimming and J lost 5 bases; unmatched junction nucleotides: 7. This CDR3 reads CAWSGLTGRTEAFF. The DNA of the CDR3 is TGTGCCTGGAGTGGCTTGACAGGGAGGACTGAAGCTTTCTTT.

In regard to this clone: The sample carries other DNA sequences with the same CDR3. CDR3 nucleotides: TGTGCCAGCAGCTCCGGAGGGAGCTCCTACAATGAGCAGTTCTTC. Its translation: CASSSGGSSYNEQFF. This chain connects TRBV9 to TRBJ2-1, with D possibly TRBD2 on 6 matching bases. Trimming removed 4 bases from V and 0 bases from J, with 11 bases in between. The germline V gene has CDR1 SGDLS and CDR2 YYNGEE. The CDR3 runs 15 residues.

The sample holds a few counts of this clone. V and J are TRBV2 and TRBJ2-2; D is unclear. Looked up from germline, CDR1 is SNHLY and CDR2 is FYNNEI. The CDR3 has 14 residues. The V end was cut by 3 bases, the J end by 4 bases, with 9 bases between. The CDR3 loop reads CASSDTASTGELFF. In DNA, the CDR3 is TGTGCCAGCAGTGATACCGCGAGCACCGGGGAGCTGTTTTTT.

CDR3 in DNA: TGCGCCAGCAGCCTCCAGGGAATAGGGCCCCAGCATTTT. It translates to CASSLQGIGPQHF. The rearrangement uses TRBV5-1 and TRBJ1-5; a weak D match, TRBD1 (5 bases). This CDR3 has 13 residues. With 4 bases removed from V and 9 bases from J, the gap between germline ends came to 14 bases. CDR1 is SGHRS, CDR2 YFSETQ, per germline.

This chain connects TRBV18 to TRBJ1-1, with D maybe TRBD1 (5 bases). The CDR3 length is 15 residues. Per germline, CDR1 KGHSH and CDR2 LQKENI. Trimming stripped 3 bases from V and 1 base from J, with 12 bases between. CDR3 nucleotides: TGTGCCAGCTCACCGGCGCCAGGGAGGAACACTGAAGCTTTCTTT. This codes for CASSPAPGRNTEAFF. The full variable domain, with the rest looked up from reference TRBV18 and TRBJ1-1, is NAGVMQNPRHLVRRRGQEARLRCSPMKGHSHVYWYRQLPEEGLKFMVYLQKENIIDESGMPKERFSAEFPKEGPSILRIQQVVRGDSAAYFCASSPAPGRNTEAFFGQGTRLTVV.

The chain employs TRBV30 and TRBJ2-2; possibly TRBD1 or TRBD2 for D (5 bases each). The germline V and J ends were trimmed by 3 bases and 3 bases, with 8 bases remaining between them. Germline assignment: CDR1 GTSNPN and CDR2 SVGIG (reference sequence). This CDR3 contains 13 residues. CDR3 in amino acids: CAWSRGDTGELFF. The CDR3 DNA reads TGTGCCTGGAGCAGAGGGGACACCGGGGAGCTGTTTTTT.

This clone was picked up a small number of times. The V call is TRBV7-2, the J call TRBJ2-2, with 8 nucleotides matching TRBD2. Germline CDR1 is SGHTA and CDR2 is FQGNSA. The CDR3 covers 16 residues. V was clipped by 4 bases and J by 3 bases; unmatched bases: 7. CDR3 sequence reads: CASSSRGGVDTGELFF. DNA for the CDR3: TGTGCCAGCAGCTCTCGGGGGGGCGTCGACACCGGGGAGCTGTTTTTT.

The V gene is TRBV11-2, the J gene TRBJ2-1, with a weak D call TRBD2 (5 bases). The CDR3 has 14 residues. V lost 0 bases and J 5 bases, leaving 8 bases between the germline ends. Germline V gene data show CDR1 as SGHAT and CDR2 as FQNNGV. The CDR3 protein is CASSLDGIDNEQFF. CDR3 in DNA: TGTGCCAGCAGCTTAGACGGGATCGACAATGAGCAGTTCTTC.

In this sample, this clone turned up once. The CDR3: CASTRTTGVNEQFF. The CDR3, as DNA: TGTGCCAGTACGCGAACCACCGGGGTGAATGAGCAGTTCTTC. The gene calls are TRBV19 and TRBJ2-1; D may be TRBD2 (5 bases). V was pared by 7 bases and J by 7 bases, with 17 bases between. This CDR3 comprises 14 residues. Germline V CDR1 and CDR2: LNHDA, SQIVND (reference sequence).

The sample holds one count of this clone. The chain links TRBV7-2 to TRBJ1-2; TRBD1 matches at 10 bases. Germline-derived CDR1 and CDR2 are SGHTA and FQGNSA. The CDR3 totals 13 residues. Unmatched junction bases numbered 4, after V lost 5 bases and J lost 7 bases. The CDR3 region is CASSPGTGVGYTF. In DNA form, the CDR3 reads TGTGCCAGCAGCCCCGGGACAGGGGTTGGCTACACCTTC. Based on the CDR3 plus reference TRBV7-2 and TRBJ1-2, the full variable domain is GAGVSQSPSNKVTEKGKDVELRCDPISGHTALYWYRQSLGQGLEFLIYFQGNSAPDKSGLPSDRFSAERTGGSVSTLTIQRTQQEDSAVYLCASSPGTGVGYTFGSGTRLTVV.

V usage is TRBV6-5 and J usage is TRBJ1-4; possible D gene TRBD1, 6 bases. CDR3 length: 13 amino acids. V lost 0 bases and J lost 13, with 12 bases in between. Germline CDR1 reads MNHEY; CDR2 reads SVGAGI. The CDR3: CASSYSGQRRLFF. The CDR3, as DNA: TGTGCCAGCAGTTACTCCGGACAGCGTAGACTGTTTTTT.

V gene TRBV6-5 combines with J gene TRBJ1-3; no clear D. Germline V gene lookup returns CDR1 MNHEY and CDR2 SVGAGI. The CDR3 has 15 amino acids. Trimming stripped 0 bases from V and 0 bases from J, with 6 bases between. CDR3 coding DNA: TGTGCCAGCAGTTACTCGAGGGCCTCTGGAAACACCATATATTTT. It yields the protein CASSYSRASGNTIYF.

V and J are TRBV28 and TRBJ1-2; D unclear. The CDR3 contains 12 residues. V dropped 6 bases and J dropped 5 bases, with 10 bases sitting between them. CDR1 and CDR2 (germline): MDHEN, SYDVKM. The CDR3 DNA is TGTGCCAGCAGCCCCCCAAAGTATGGCTACACCTTC. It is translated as CASSPPKYGYTF.

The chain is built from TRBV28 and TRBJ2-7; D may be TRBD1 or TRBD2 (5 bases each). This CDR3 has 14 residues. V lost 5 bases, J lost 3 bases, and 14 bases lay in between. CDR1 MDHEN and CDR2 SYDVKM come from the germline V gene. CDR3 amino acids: CASSRTFGDYEQYF. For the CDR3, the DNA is TGTGCCAGCAGTCGGACATTCGGGGACTACGAGCAGTACTTC.

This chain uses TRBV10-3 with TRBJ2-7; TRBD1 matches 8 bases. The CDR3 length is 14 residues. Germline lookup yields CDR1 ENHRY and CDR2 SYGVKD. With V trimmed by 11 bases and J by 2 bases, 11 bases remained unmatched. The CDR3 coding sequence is TGTGCCGTATCGACCAGGGGGCTCCCCTACGAGCAGTACTTC. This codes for CAVSTRGLPYEQYF.

CDR3 sequence: CASSSSRTLVYEQFF. The CDR3 region has the DNA TGTGCCAGCTCGAGCTCCAGGACCCTGGTCTATGAGCAGTTCTTC. The chain couples TRBV28 to TRBJ2-1; D remains ambiguous. V was cut by 8 bases and J by 8 bases, with 22 bases left in between. The CDR3 totals 15 residues. Germline V gene sequence: CDR1 MDHEN, CDR2 SYDVKM.

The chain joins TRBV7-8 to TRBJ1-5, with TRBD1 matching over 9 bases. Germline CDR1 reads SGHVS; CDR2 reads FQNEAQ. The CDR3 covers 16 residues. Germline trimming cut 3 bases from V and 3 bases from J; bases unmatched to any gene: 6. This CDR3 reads CASSLRTGEYNQPQHF. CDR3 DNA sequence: TGTGCCAGCAGCTTGAGGACAGGGGAGTACAATCAGCCCCAGCATTTT.

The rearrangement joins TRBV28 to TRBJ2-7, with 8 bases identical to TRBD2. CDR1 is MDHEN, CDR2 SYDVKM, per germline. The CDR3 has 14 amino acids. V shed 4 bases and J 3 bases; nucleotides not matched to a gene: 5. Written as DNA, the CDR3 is TGTGCCAGCAGTTCCCCGACTAGCGACTACGAGCAGTACTTC. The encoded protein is CASSSPTSDYEQYF.